The rows below give T cell receptor beta chains drawn from one sample of a study of identical twins. TCRdb passed the 5' RACE reads through MiXCR, listing each CDR3 protein once. The table has approximately 1.8 million distinct CDR3 sequences, less than 35% seen once. What was sequenced was cord blood. The receptors derive from a newborn girl in good health. Each CDR3 is given with its conserved first and last residue. The order of the fields is V gene, clone size, D gene, J gene, CDR3 DNA, CDR3 protein. D genes are given only for firm matches. Part of the rows lack a size; the others show once, few, many or a class for expanded clones.

V: TRBV6-1
size: .
D: .
J: TRBJ2-6
DNA: TGTGCCAGCACCACCAACTCTGGGGCCAACGTCCTGACTTTC
CDR3: CASTTNSGANVLTF

V: TRBV20-1
size: .
D: .
J: TRBJ2-7
DNA: TGCAGTGCTAGATTCGGGAGTGGTTACTACGAGCAGTACTTC
CDR3: CSARFGSGYYEQYF

V: TRBV6-1
size: .
D: .
J: TRBJ2-7
DNA: TGTGCCAGCGCTAAAACCTACGAGCAGTACTTC
CDR3: CASAKTYEQYF

V: TRBV7-2
size: many
D: .
J: TRBJ1-5
DNA: TGTGCCAGCAGCTTAGCGCAAGGGAATCAGCCCCAGCATTTT
CDR3: CASSLAQGNQPQHF

V: TRBV20-1
size: .
D: TRBD1
J: TRBJ2-7
DNA: TGCAGTGCTAGAGAGGGGACAGGGGCTCTCCTATCCTACGAGCAGTACTTC
CDR3: CSAREGTGALLSYEQYF

V: TRBV2
size: .
D: .
J: TRBJ2-5
DNA: TGTGCCAGCAGTGGATGGCAGCTTAGAGTGGCCCCAGAGACCCAGTACTTC
CDR3: CASSGWQLRVAPETQYF

V: TRBV29-1
size: few
D: .
J: TRBJ2-3
DNA: TGCAGCGTTGGGGAGCGGAGCACAGATACGCAGTATTTT
CDR3: CSVGERSTDTQYF

V: TRBV29-1
size: .
D: TRBD1
J: TRBJ2-3
DNA: TGCAGCACACGGACAGGGGGAAGTGTGGATACGCAGTATTTT
CDR3: CSTRTGGSVDTQYF

V: TRBV5-1
size: few
D: TRBD1
J: TRBJ1-4
DNA: TGCGCCAGCAGCTTGGTTGGAGGGACAGCTAATGAAAAACTGTTTTTT
CDR3: CASSLVGGTANEKLFF

V: TRBV12-3/TRBV12-4
size: many
D: .
J: TRBJ2-5
DNA: TGTGCCAGCAGTTTGGGCAGGGCCAAGACCCAGTACTTC
CDR3: CASSLGRAKTQYF

V: TRBV29-1
size: .
D: .
J: TRBJ2-1
DNA: TGCAGCGTCAATACGGGACTCTACAATGAGCAGTTCTTC
CDR3: CSVNTGLYNEQFF

V: TRBV4-1
size: few
D: TRBD1
J: TRBJ2-1
DNA: TGCGCCAGCAGCCAGGGACAGTTTTCCTACAATGAGCAGTTCTTC
CDR3: CASSQGQFSYNEQFF

V: TRBV27
size: .
D: TRBD1
J: TRBJ1-2
DNA: TGTGCCAGCAGTAGTAGGGGGCAGGGTGGTGGCTACACCTTC
CDR3: CASSSRGQGGGYTF

V: TRBV12-3/TRBV12-4
size: few
D: TRBD2
J: TRBJ2-1
DNA: TGTGCCAGCAGCTTTTTCACTAGCGGGAGCAACGATGAGCAGTTCTTC
CDR3: CASSFFTSGSNDEQFF

V: TRBV12-3/TRBV12-4
size: few
D: .
J: TRBJ1-6
DNA: TGTGCCAGCAGTTTAGGGTCTAGCTCCTATAATTCACCCCTCCACTTT
CDR3: CASSLGSSSYNSPLHF

V: TRBV12-3/TRBV12-4
size: many
D: .
J: TRBJ2-1
DNA: TGTGCCAGCAGTTCAGAGATGGGATCCTACAATGAGCAGTTCTTC
CDR3: CASSSEMGSYNEQFF

V: TRBV29-1
size: .
D: .
J: TRBJ1-4
DNA: TGCAGCGCCTCCGGGACACATAATGGAAAACTGTTTTTT
CDR3: CSASGTHNGKLFF

V: TRBV20-1
size: .
D: .
J: TRBJ1-2
DNA: TGCAGTGCTAGAGATCAAGGCCGAGGCTACACCTTC
CDR3: CSARDQGRGYTF

V: TRBV20-1
size: few
D: .
J: TRBJ2-3
DNA: TGCAGTGCTCCTCAGGGGACCGGGAGCACAGATACGCAGTATTTT
CDR3: CSAPQGTGSTDTQYF

V: TRBV7-9
size: few
D: .
J: TRBJ1-5
DNA: TGTGCCAGCAGCTTAGATGTGGTGGATCAGCCCCAGCATTTT
CDR3: CASSLDVVDQPQHF

V: TRBV15
size: few
D: .
J: TRBJ1-2
DNA: TGTGCCACGTCCCCAAACAGGGCAAACTATGGCTACACCTTC
CDR3: CATSPNRANYGYTF

V: TRBV10-1
size: few
D: .
J: TRBJ2-5
DNA: TGCGCCAGCAGTAGACTACCCGCGTACCAAGAGACCCAGTACTTC
CDR3: CASSRLPAYQETQYF

V: TRBV29-1
size: few
D: TRBD2
J: TRBJ2-3
DNA: TGCAGCGTTGATCGGGGGGGGCCAGATACGCAGTATTTT
CDR3: CSVDRGGPDTQYF

V: TRBV7-9
size: .
D: .
J: TRBJ1-2
DNA: TGTGCCAGCAGCTTGGACGCATCTAACTATGACTACACCTTC
CDR3: CASSLDASNYDYTF

V: TRBV29-1
size: .
D: TRBD1
J: TRBJ2-7
DNA: TGCAGCGTTGAGAAGGGGGCGGACGAGCAGTACTTC
CDR3: CSVEKGADEQYF

V: TRBV20-1
size: .
D: TRBD2
J: TRBJ2-1
DNA: TGCAGTGCTCGACCAACTAGCGGGGTCTCCTACAATGAGCAGTTCTTC
CDR3: CSARPTSGVSYNEQFF

V: TRBV28
size: few
D: .
J: TRBJ2-1
DNA: TGTGCCAGCACGAAATCAGCCACAAGTGGGTACAATGAGCAGTTCTTC
CDR3: CASTKSATSGYNEQFF

V: TRBV2
size: .
D: .
J: TRBJ1-2
DNA: TGTGCCAGCAGTGGTCTGAAAGTCTATGGCTACACCTTC
CDR3: CASSGLKVYGYTF

V: TRBV10-3
size: few
D: .
J: TRBJ2-3
DNA: TGTGCCATCAATCGGGCGTCTAGCACAGATACGCAGTATTTT
CDR3: CAINRASSTDTQYF

V: TRBV27
size: .
D: .
J: TRBJ1-2
DNA: TGTGCCAGCAGTTTAAAAGGTCCAGGGTATGGCTACACCTTC
CDR3: CASSLKGPGYGYTF

V: TRBV5-1
size: .
D: .
J: TRBJ1-6
DNA: TGCGCCAGCAGCTCCTTGGACAGCTCCTATAATTCACCCCTCCACTTT
CDR3: CASSSLDSSYNSPLHF

V: TRBV12-3/TRBV12-4
size: few
D: .
J: TRBJ2-3
DNA: TGTGCCAGCAGTTCCGGGAGAGAAAACACAGATACGCAGTATTTT
CDR3: CASSSGRENTDTQYF

V: TRBV29-1
size: few
D: TRBD2
J: TRBJ2-5
DNA: TGCAGCGTTGGACTAGCGGGAGTTGAGCAGTACTTC
CDR3: CSVGLAGVEQYF

V: TRBV5-6
size: once
D: TRBD1
J: TRBJ1-4
DNA: TGTGCCAGCAGCAAGGACAGGCTCAATGAAAAACTGTTTTTT
CDR3: CASSKDRLNEKLFF

V: TRBV6-5
size: .
D: .
J: TRBJ2-5
DNA: TGTGCCACCACTGGGGGAGAGCAGTACTTC
CDR3: CATTGGEQYF

V: TRBV20-1
size: .
D: TRBD2
J: TRBJ2-2
DNA: TGCAGTGCTGTAGCGGGATCGAACACCGGGGAGCTGTTTTTT
CDR3: CSAVAGSNTGELFF

V: TRBV14
size: .
D: .
J: TRBJ2-4
DNA: TGTGCCAGCAGCCAAGATATTTCCAGGGCGCAGTACTTC
CDR3: CASSQDISRAQYF

V: TRBV5-1
size: .
D: .
J: TRBJ2-5
DNA: TGCGCCAGCAGCTTGGCCAGGGCCACGGAGCAGTACTTC
CDR3: CASSLARATEQYF

V: TRBV14
size: .
D: TRBD1
J: TRBJ2-7
DNA: TGTGCCAGCAACCAACCCGGACAGGGAGCCTACGAGCAGTACTTC
CDR3: CASNQPGQGAYEQYF

V: TRBV24-1
size: once
D: TRBD2
J: TRBJ2-1
DNA: TGTGCCACCAGTGATTCGACCGGGACTAGCGGATACAATGAGCAGTTCTTC
CDR3: CATSDSTGTSGYNEQFF

V: TRBV3-1
size: .
D: .
J: TRBJ2-7
DNA: TGTGCCAGCAGCCCACTCACCACGAGGGAGCAGTACTTC
CDR3: CASSPLTTREQYF

V: TRBV21-1
size: few
D: .
J: TRBJ1-2
DNA: TGTGCCAGCAGCCTAACCGGGACCCACGAGGAGGGCTACACCTTC
CDR3: CASSLTGTHEEGYTF

V: TRBV20-1
size: few
D: TRBD2
J: TRBJ2-3
DNA: TGCAGTCTCTTTGGCGGGAGGTCAGATACGCAGTATTTT
CDR3: CSLFGGRSDTQYF

V: TRBV20-1
size: few
D: .
J: TRBJ1-6
DNA: TGCAGTGCACCGGAGACGTCGGGTTCACCCCTCCACTTT
CDR3: CSAPETSGSPLHF

V: TRBV25-1
size: many
D: .
J: TRBJ1-1
DNA: TGTGCCAGCAGTGAATATCAGGGTGGGACTGAAGCTTTCTTT
CDR3: CASSEYQGGTEAFF

V: TRBV21-1
size: .
D: .
J: TRBJ1-2
DNA: TGTGCCAGCAGCAAAGGTCCTTCAGGGCGACTGGGCTACACCTTC
CDR3: CASSKGPSGRLGYTF